A single sample is the source of the 27 T cell receptor beta chains below, sequenced in a study of cytomegalovirus exposure and HLA in healthy donors. The study ran its PCR with 60 Vbeta and 13 Jbeta primers. Clones were sequenced by immunoSEQ multiplex PCR, and TCRdb holds only the in-frame ones, with some missing. The table has 140,000 to 150,000 clones, 78% seen once. Sequencing was carried out using PBMCs. These receptors came from a man aged 40-50 years in good health and CMV-seropositive.

This clone was observed a single time. The genes are TRBV28 and TRBJ1-1; unclear D gene. Trimming left V 5 bases short and J 0 bases short, with 16 bases between. This CDR3 has 16 residues. CDR1 MDHEN and CDR2 SYDVKM come from the germline V gene. The CDR3 protein is CASSDSEQLLNTEAFF. CDR3 nucleotide sequence: TGTGCCAGCAGTGATTCAGAACAGCTGCTGAACACTGAAGCTTTCTTT.

This chain's CDR3 is CASSIPGLATNNEQFF. As DNA, the CDR3 is TGTGCCAGCAGTATCCCGGGACTAGCGACAAACAATGAGCAGTTCTTC. This sequence joins TRBV28 and TRBJ2-1, with 10 bases aligning to TRBD2. Germline V gene lookup returns CDR1 MDHEN and CDR2 SYDVKM. This CDR3 is 16 amino acids long. The junction had 9 bases not matched to a gene; V was cut back by 5 bases and J by 5 bases.

The V and J genes are TRBV15 and TRBJ1-1; 7 nucleotides match TRBD1. CDR1 is LNHNV and CDR2 is YYDKDF in the germline V gene (reference sequence). The length of the CDR3 is 14 residues. J lost 1 base, V lost 6 bases, and 5 bases had no gene match. The DNA of the CDR3 is TGTGCCACCAGAAGGGGACAGACGAACACTGAAGCTTTCTTT. Its translation is CATRRGQTNTEAFF.

The chain uses TRBV5-4 and TRBJ2-1; 9 positions match TRBD2. The CDR3 runs to 15 residues. Trimming removed 0 bases from V and 8 bases from J; junction bases left unmatched: 6. The germline V gene encodes CDR1 SGHNT and CDR2 YYREEE (reference sequence). Written as DNA, the CDR3 is TGTGCCAGCAGCTTGGGCGGGAGGGCCGGGGATGAGCAGTTCTTC. Residues: CASSLGGRAGDEQFF.

This clone was seen a handful of times. The chain links TRBV30 to TRBJ2-2; weak D call: TRBD2 (5 bases). Germline CDR1 is GTSNPN and CDR2 is SVGIG (reference sequence). The V gene lost 0 bases and the J gene lost 3 bases, with 11 bases spanning the gap. The CDR3 sequence is 15 residues long. The CDR3 reads CAWSVPGMDTGELFF. CDR3 DNA: TGTGCCTGGAGTGTACCGGGGATGGACACCGGGGAGCTGTTTTTT.

As regards this clone: Within the sample, other DNA sequences also encode this same CDR3. V and J are TRBV9 and TRBJ2-5; 13 bases are a match to TRBD2. Germline-derived CDR1 and CDR2 are SGDLS and YYNGEE. V was clipped by 0 bases and J by 5 bases; unmatched bases: 1. This CDR3 region has 15 residues. Here the CDR3 reads CASSVGTSGSETQYF. The DNA of the CDR3 is TGTGCCAGCAGCGTAGGGACTAGCGGGAGCGAGACCCAGTACTTC.

V gene TRBV27 combines with J gene TRBJ2-7; D is undetermined. Per germline, CDR1 MNHEY and CDR2 SMNVEV (reference sequence). The length of the CDR3 is 16 residues. The V gene lost 4 bases and the J gene lost 0 bases, with 16 bases spanning the gap. CDR3 DNA: TGTGCCAGCAGTTCCCCCAGCCTAGGAAACTCCTACGAGCAGTACTTC. Translation: CASSSPSLGNSYEQYF.

J is TRBJ2-5 and V is TRBV11-3, with D tentatively TRBD2 (5 bases). CDR1 is SGHNT, CDR2 YENEEA, per germline. The CDR3 runs to 12 residues. The V end lost 3 bases, the J end lost 4 bases, and 6 bases lay between the germline ends. The CDR3 DNA reads as TGTGCCAGCAGCTTCGAGGGAGAGACCCAGTACTTC. Translation gives CASSFEGETQYF.

A few counts support this clone. The same CDR3 arises from other DNA sequences in this sample as well. The rearrangement uses TRBV30 and TRBJ1-5; D may be TRBD1 (6 bases). Germline loops: CDR1 GTSNPN, CDR2 SVGIG (reference sequence). Trimming took 2 bases from V and 1 from J, leaving 6 bases between them. CDR3 length equals 13 residues. The CDR3 region is CAWSTGSNQPQHF. Here the CDR3 DNA reads TGTGCCTGGAGTACAGGGAGCAATCAGCCCCAGCATTTT.

The rearrangement joins TRBV19 to TRBJ2-1; 11 bases agree with TRBD2. The CDR3 loop spans 13 amino acids. J gave up 9 bases and V 9 bases, and 7 bases lay outside the gene matches. Looked up from germline, CDR1 is LNHDA and CDR2 is SQIVND (reference sequence). The CDR3 DNA follows: TGTGCCAGCTTTACCGGGACTAGCGGTGAGCAGTTCTTC. Amino acid sequence: CASFTGTSGEQFF. The entire variable domain, with the rest obtained from reference TRBV19 and TRBJ2-1, is as follows: DGGITQSPKYLFRKEGQNVTLSCEQNLNHDAMYWYRQDPGQGLRLIYYSQIVNDFQKGDIAEGYSVSREKKESFPLTVTSAQKNPTAFYLCASFTGTSGEQFFGPGTRLTVL.

The chain couples TRBV6-1 to TRBJ2-1; D unclear. This CDR3 contains 11 residues. Between the trimmed V and J ends, which lost 7 bases and 3 bases, there was a span of 4 bases. The germline gives CDR1 MNHNS, CDR2 SASEGT. CDR3 in DNA: TGTGCCAGCACCAGCTACAATGAGCAGTTCTTC. The encoded protein is CASTSYNEQFF.

About this clone: No conserved phenylalanine or tryptophan ends this CDR3, so it is likely a read error. The DNA is left out, because the CDR3 cannot be placed on it with certainty; the CDR3 is given as TCRdb lists it. The chain joins TRBV18 to TRBJ2-7; the D segment call TRBD1 is taken from the table without a DNA check. A total of 13 residues make up the CDR3, ends included. The germline gives CDR1 KGHSH, CDR2 LQKENI. CDR3 amino acids: CASSPDRGTLLVP.

This rearrangement joins TRBV29-1 to TRBJ1-2, with a possible D match to TRBD1 (6 bases). The CDR3 spans 16 residues. Germline V gene sequence: CDR1 SQVTM, CDR2 ANQGSEA. V lost 0 bases and J lost 4, with 18 bases in between. The CDR3: CSVEEGVQGARYGYTF. The CDR3 DNA reads TGCAGCGTTGAAGAGGGAGTACAGGGCGCACGCTATGGCTACACCTTC.

A few counts support this clone. Germline is not matched at one junction end, which may reflect a read error. The CDR3 bases are TGTGCCATCAGTGACTTGACTAGCGGGATTCGTAATTTC. It yields the protein CAISDLTSGIRNF. The chain joins TRBV10-3 to TRBJ2-7; 11 nucleotides match TRBD2. CDR3 length: 13 residues. The germline V gene encodes CDR1 ENHRY and CDR2 SYGVKD.

The chain couples TRBV9 to TRBJ2-1, with D tentatively TRBD1 (6 bases). The CDR3 is 14 amino acids. Trimming shortened V by 1 base and J by 5 bases, and 10 bases separated the two germline ends. Germline lookup yields CDR1 SGDLS and CDR2 YYNGEE. DNA for the CDR3: TGTGCCAGCAGCGTACAGGGGTCGGACAATGAGCAGTTCTTC. This translates into CASSVQGSDNEQFF.

This clone was found once. The V and J genes are TRBV27 and TRBJ2-1, with 9 bases matching TRBD2. CDR3 length: 15 amino acids. V was clipped by 5 bases and J by 5 bases; unmatched bases: 7. Germline CDR1 reads MNHEY; CDR2 reads SMNVEV (reference sequence). The DNA for the CDR3 is TGTGCCAGCAGTCCCTTGACTAGCGGTAACAATGAGCAGTTCTTC. Translation gives CASSPLTSGNNEQFF.

The chain joins TRBV6-4 to TRBJ2-1, with 9 bases fitting TRBD2. J lost 9 bases, V lost 7 bases, and 10 bases had no gene match. The CDR3 is made up of 14 amino acids. Germline CDR1 reads MRHNA; CDR2 reads SNTAGT. The CDR3 sequence is CASKGLAGASEQFF. CDR3 bases: TGTGCCAGCAAAGGTTTAGCGGGAGCGAGTGAGCAGTTCTTC.

The gene calls are TRBV7-2 and TRBJ1-2; D not resolved. The germline V gene encodes CDR1 SGHTA and CDR2 FQGNSA. The CDR3 is 13 residues long. Trimming shortened V by 2 bases and J by 5 bases, and 9 bases separated the two germline ends. CDR3 amino acids: CASSLSPTYGYTF. CDR3 nucleotide sequence: TGTGCCAGCAGCTTATCTCCTACTTATGGCTACACCTTC.

The gene calls are TRBV6-5 and TRBJ2-3; the match to TRBD2 covers 10 bases. Germline V CDR1 and CDR2: MNHEY, SVGAGI. V trimming: 2 bases; J trimming: 3 bases; junction bases outside the gene matches: 5. There are 16 residues in the CDR3. CDR3 sequence: CASSYGPSGSTDTQYF. The CDR3 region has the DNA TGTGCCAGCAGTTACGGTCCTAGCGGGAGTACAGATACGCAGTATTTT.

This CDR3 reads CASSERGGGGNLRNTEAFF. CDR3 DNA: TGTGCCAGCAGTGAACGGGGAGGGGGTGGTAATTTGCGGAACACTGAAGCTTTCTTT. This sequence joins TRBV6-1 and TRBJ1-1; perhaps TRBD1 as D (6 bases). Germline CDR1 reads MNHNS; CDR2 reads SASEGT. The CDR3 length is 19 residues. V was cut by 2 bases and J by 1 base, with 23 bases left in between.

With respect to this clone: Sequence at one end of the junction differs from germline and may be a read error. The chain is built from TRBV7-9 and TRBJ2-2; weak D call: TRBD1 (5 bases). The CDR3 runs to 15 residues. Germline V gene sequence: CDR1 SEHNR, CDR2 FQNEAQ (reference sequence). The CDR3 loop reads CSSSSRVGNTGELFF. The CDR3 DNA follows: TGTTCCAGCTCTTCCAGGGTGGGAAACACCGGGGAGCTGTTTTTT.

The chain employs TRBV4-3 and TRBJ2-7; 10 nucleotides line up with TRBD2. The trim removed 4 bases at V and 1 base at J, leaving 4 bases unmatched. Per germline, CDR1 LGHNA and CDR2 YSLEER. CDR3 size: 15 residues. The chain's CDR3 is CASSPRTSGSYEQYF. The CDR3 DNA reads TGCGCCAGCAGCCCAAGGACTAGCGGTTCCTACGAGCAGTACTTC.

V gene TRBV25-1 combines with J gene TRBJ2-5, with 10 bases that match TRBD1. The germline V gene has CDR1 MGHDK and CDR2 SYGVNS. The CDR3 loop spans 16 amino acids. V was clipped by 5 bases and J by 0 bases; unmatched bases: 6. The CDR3 reads CASSRPGQGYQETQYF. The CDR3 DNA sequence: TGTGCCAGCAGTCGCCCGGGACAGGGGTACCAAGAGACCCAGTACTTC.

The CDR3 region is CASNTRGINSPLHF. The CDR3 DNA sequence: TGTGCCAGTAACACCCGGGGAATTAATTCACCCCTCCACTTT. The chain is built from TRBV19 and TRBJ1-6; the D is unclear. This CDR3 contains 14 residues. CDR1 LNHDA and CDR2 SQIVND come from the germline V gene (reference sequence). V lost 7 bases, J lost 6 bases, and 13 bases lay in between.

This sequence joins TRBV5-1 and TRBJ2-1; D is undetermined. Trimming took off 0 bases at V and 2 bases at J, with 9 bases between the two ends. Germline assignment: CDR1 SGHRS and CDR2 YFSETQ. CDR3 length: 15 amino acids. CDR3 sequence: CASSLARQTYNEQFF. Written as DNA, the CDR3 is TGCGCCAGCAGCTTGGCCAGGCAGACCTACAATGAGCAGTTCTTC.

The J gene is TRBJ1-5, the V gene TRBV27; no definite D call. Germline V CDR1 and CDR2: MNHEY, SMNVEV (reference sequence). The CDR3 totals 14 residues. V shed 6 bases and J shed 1 base, with 10 bases lying between them. The CDR3 DNA sequence: TGTGCCAGCAGAGACGGAGGGAGCAATCAGCCCCAGCATTTT. Its translation: CASRDGGSNQPQHF.

The V call is TRBV5-5, the J call TRBJ2-3; no clear D. Deletions cut 7 bases from V and 5 bases from J, with 8 bases between. This CDR3 comprises 11 residues. Per the germline V gene, CDR1 is SGHKS and CDR2 is YYEKEE (reference sequence). The CDR3 protein is CASEFQDTQYF. The CDR3, as DNA: TGTGCCAGCGAGTTTCAAGATACGCAGTATTTT.